These 9 T cell receptor beta chains share one sample of origin, sequenced in a study of post-analysis software for immune sequencing data. The study, taken as a whole, reports: There were five TRBV segments more frequent in patients than controls, and TRBV5-6, TRBV5-1 and TRBV20-1 were among them.

Sequencing libraries made from TCR beta cDNA carried unique molecular identifiers. Each CDR3 protein is one row after TCRdb ran MiXCR on the PCR reads. This sample has more than 450,000 distinct CDR3 sequences; about 44% occur once, and the top ten carry about 1.8%. Their antigens are not known. The sequenced material came from blood. The receptors were sampled from a girl aged 10 to 17 with multiple sclerosis.

This clonotype was seen only a few times. The chain employs TRBV7-9 and TRBJ2-5; tentatively, D is TRBD1 or TRBD2 (5 bases each). Trimming removed 5 bases at V and 5 bases at J, with 15 bases between. The CDR3 is made up of 14 amino acids. CDR1 is SEHNR and CDR2 is FQNEAQ in the germline V gene (reference sequence). As DNA, the CDR3 is TGTGCCAGCAGCCTAGGGGACGGCTCGGAGACCCAGTACTTC. Protein sequence: CASSLGDGSETQYF.

This clonotype was observed at least ten times. The rearrangement links TRBV7-8 to TRBJ2-7; 9 bases line up with TRBD2. The CDR3 extends over 14 amino acids. Germline V CDR1 and CDR2: SGHVS, FQNEAQ. J was trimmed by 4 bases and V by 5 bases; bases with no gene match: 6. The CDR3 DNA reads TGTGCCAGCAGCCCAACTAGCGGGCAGTACGAGCAGTACTTC. The encoded protein is CASSPTSGQYEQYF.

The chain employs TRBV7-9 and TRBJ2-1; 7 nucleotides align to TRBD1. Unmatched junction bases numbered 6, after V lost 4 bases and J lost 6 bases. The germline CDR1 and CDR2 sequences are SEHNR and FQNEAQ (reference sequence). The CDR3 has 14 residues. The CDR3 is CASSSSGQLNEQFF. The CDR3 nucleotides read TGTGCCAGCAGCTCATCGGGACAGCTCAATGAGCAGTTCTTC. Full variable domain (remainder filled in from reference TRBV7-9 and TRBJ2-1): DTGVSQNPRHKITKRGQNVTFRCDPISEHNRLYWYRQTLGQGPEFLTYFQNEAQLEKSRLLSDRFSAERPKGSFSTLEIQRTEQGDSAMYLCASSSSGQLNEQFFGPGTRLTVL.

The chain combines TRBV20-1 with TRBJ2-3; possibly TRBD2 for D (6 bases). Trimming took 6 bases from V and 1 from J, leaving 17 bases between them. The CDR3 loop spans 15 amino acids. CDR1 DFQATT and CDR2 SNEGSKA come from the germline V gene (reference sequence). The DNA of the CDR3 is TGCAGTGCCACCCGGGGGAGCGGTCGCACAGATACGCAGTATTTT. Protein: CSATRGSGRTDTQYF.

The chain recombines TRBV12-5 with TRBJ2-5, with TRBD1 identical over 8 bases. The junction had 9 bases not matched to a gene; V was cut back by 4 bases and J by 11 bases. From germline, CDR1 is LGHNT and CDR2 FRNRAP. This CDR3 is 13 amino acids long. CDR3 sequence (DNA): TGTGCTAGTGGTTCAGGGGGCTGGAATGAGCAGTACTTC. Translated: CASGSGGWNEQYF.

This clonotype was seen a handful of times. The rearrangement links TRBV9 to TRBJ2-5; 10 bases match TRBD1. Germline CDR1 reads SGDLS; CDR2 reads YYNGEE. V dropped 4 bases and J dropped 4; count of bases not matched to a gene: 4. The CDR3 spans 14 residues. CDR3 sequence reads: CASSLRDRGETQYF. In nucleotides, the CDR3 is TGTGCCAGCAGCCTCCGGGACAGGGGAGAGACCCAGTACTTC.

This clonotype showed up just a few times. V is TRBV12-3 or TRBV12-4 and J is TRBJ2-2; 9 bases map to TRBD1. The CDR3 is 16 residues long. V lost 5 bases to trimming and J lost 1 base; unmatched junction nucleotides: 5. CDR3 DNA sequence: TGTGCCAGCAGTACCGGGACAGGGATGAACACCGGGGAGCTGTTTTTT. Translation: CASSTGTGMNTGELFF.

The rearrangement uses TRBV5-5 and TRBJ2-7; unclear D gene. With 0 bases removed from V and 3 bases from J, the gap between germline ends came to 19 bases. The CDR3 runs 17 residues. The germline CDR1 and CDR2 sequences are SGHKS and YYEKEE (reference sequence). The CDR3: CASSLGVSGEGYYEQYF. The CDR3 DNA reads TGTGCCAGCAGCTTGGGGGTTTCGGGCGAAGGTTACTACGAGCAGTACTTC. Complete variable domain (other parts from reference TRBV5-5 and TRBJ2-7): DAGVTQSPTHLIKTRGQQVTLRCSPISGHKSVSWYQQVLGQGPQFIFQYYEKEERGRGNFPDRFSARQFPNYSSELNVNALLLGDSALYLCASSLGVSGEGYYEQYFGPGTRLTVT.

This clonotype has more than one count but fewer than ten. This chain joins TRBV7-9 and TRBJ2-7; 8 bases align to TRBD1. CDR3 size: 12 residues. V trimming: 4 bases; J trimming: 11 bases; junction bases outside the gene matches: 7. Germline V lookup: CDR1 SEHNR, CDR2 FQNEAQ (reference sequence). The CDR3 DNA reads as TGTGCCAGCAGCTACGGACAGGGCGGCGAGTACTTC. It yields the protein CASSYGQGGEYF.